This is a list of T cell receptor beta chains from one sample in a study of T-cell reconstitution after alpha-beta-depleted transplantation in children. TCRdb ran MiXCR on the PCR reads and lists one entry per CDR3 protein. Of hundreds of thousands of distinct CDR3 sequences in the sample, about 16% were seen once. The sequences come from PBMCs, mostly from graft donor cells, collected 360 days after TCRalphabeta/CD19-depleted stem cell transplant. All receptors come from a boy under two years old who had a stem cell transplant for Wiskott-Aldrich syndrome, so the T cells may come from the graft donor. The CDR3 runs from the conserved cysteine through the conserved F or W. A D gene is named only where the DNA matches it firmly. A row's size may be missing; if present it is once, few, many or a size class.

abundance	v_gene	d_gene	j_gene	CDR3aa	CDR3nt
.	TRBV3-1	.	TRBJ2-3	CASSFLGPKDTQYF	TGTGCCAGCAGCTTCTTGGGGCCTAAGGATACGCAGTATTTT
.	TRBV7-2	.	TRBJ2-2	CASSFISPLTEKNPESNTGELFF	TGTGCCAGCAGCTTTATTTCCCCCTTGACAGAAAAAAACCCTGAGTCGAACACCGGGGAGCTGTTTTTT
few	TRBV18	TRBD1	TRBJ1-1	CASSPQRTGGMNTEAFF	TGTGCCAGCTCACCACAGCGGACAGGGGGGATGAACACTGAAGCTTTCTTT
.	TRBV4-3	TRBD1	TRBJ2-3	CASSQDLGPGTGTDTQYF	TGCGCCAGCAGCCAAGATCTGGGGCCGGGGACAGGCACAGATACGCAGTATTTT
once	TRBV11-3	.	TRBJ1-6	CASSLSQGNSPLHF	TGTGCCAGCAGCCTATCCCAGGGAAATTCACCCCTCCACTTT
few	TRBV27	TRBD1	TRBJ2-1	CASTRWGTGNYNEQFF	TGTGCCAGCACCCGTTGGGGGACAGGGAACTACAATGAGCAGTTCTTC
.	TRBV3-1	TRBD2	TRBJ2-1	CASSPTSGVFDNEQFF	TGTGCCAGCAGCCCGACTAGCGGGGTATTCGACAATGAGCAGTTCTTC
.	TRBV7-9	.	TRBJ2-7	CASSLSRGPIYEQYF	TGTGCCAGCAGCTTATCCAGAGGCCCTATCTACGAGCAGTACTTC
.	TRBV5-5	.	TRBJ2-1	CASSFAGAYNEQFF	TGTGCCAGCAGCTTCGCAGGAGCGTACAATGAGCAGTTCTTC
.	TRBV6-5	TRBD1	TRBJ2-3	CASSYPGTGSTDTQYF	TGTGCCAGCAGTTATCCCGGGACAGGGAGCACAGATACGCAGTATTTT
.	TRBV20-1	.	TRBJ2-7	CSAAGEGAPYEQYF	TGCAGTGCAGCGGGAGAGGGGGCCCCCTACGAGCAGTACTTC
few	TRBV5-1	TRBD2	TRBJ2-3	CASSLSLAGLTDTQYF	TGCGCCAGCAGCTTGAGTCTAGCGGGGCTCACAGATACGCAGTATTTT
.	TRBV19	.	TRBJ2-1	CASSIDVREGDEQFF	TGTGCCAGTAGTATAGATGTGAGGGAAGGCGATGAGCAGTTCTTC
few	TRBV4-2	.	TRBJ2-7	CASSQVGLAGEQYF	TGTGCCAGCAGCCAAGTCGGGCTTGCGGGGGAGCAGTACTTC
.	TRBV15	TRBD1	TRBJ1-2	CATSTPGGVGYTF	TGTGCCACCAGCACCCCAGGGGGCGTTGGCTACACCTTC
few	TRBV20-1	TRBD1	TRBJ2-4	CSAIPRGLGNIQYF	TGCAGTGCTATCCCCAGGGGGCTAGGAAACATTCAGTACTTC
once	TRBV7-2	.	TRBJ2-3	CASSLALVATDTQYF	TGTGCCAGCAGCTTAGCGTTGGTAGCCACAGATACGCAGTATTTT
few	TRBV5-5	.	TRBJ2-1	CASRVLQASYNEQFF	TGTGCCAGCAGGGTCTTACAAGCATCCTACAATGAGCAGTTCTTC
few	TRBV11-2	TRBD2	TRBJ2-1	CASSLVAAGTRYNEQFF	TGTGCCAGCAGCTTAGTCGCCGCAGGGACTAGGTATAATGAGCAGTTCTTC
.	TRBV19	TRBD2	TRBJ2-2	CASSTRLAANTGELFF	TGTGCCAGTAGTACCCGACTAGCGGCGAACACCGGGGAGCTGTTTTTT
.	TRBV10-3	.	TRBJ2-3	CASKTGSTDTQYF	TGTGCCAGCAAGACAGGATCCACAGATACGCAGTATTTT
many	TRBV11-2	TRBD2	TRBJ2-3	CASGTSGRLTDTQYF	TGTGCCAGCGGGACTAGCGGCCGGCTCACAGATACGCAGTATTTT
.	TRBV25-1	.	TRBJ1-4	CASSPGAGNEKLFF	TGTGCCAGCTCCCCAGGGGCTGGTAATGAAAAACTGTTTTTT
.	TRBV29-1	.	TRBJ2-3	CSARAGSTDTQYF	TGCAGCGCTAGGGCGGGTAGCACAGATACGCAGTATTTT
many	TRBV6-1	.	TRBJ1-1	CASTGFTEAFF	TGTGCCAGCACAGGATTCACTGAAGCTTTCTTT
few	TRBV12-3/TRBV12-4	TRBD2	TRBJ2-5	CASSFTGEREPQDKYF	TGTGCCAGCAGTTTTACGGGGGAGCGGGAGCCCCAAGATAAGTACTTC
few	TRBV12-3/TRBV12-4	.	TRBJ1-6	CASSFYRSPLHF	TGTGCCAGCAGTTTTTATCGTTCACCCCTCCACTTT
few	TRBV20-1	.	TRBJ2-4	CSARASRGNIQYF	TGCAGTGCTAGAGCCTCTAGGGGGAACATTCAGTACTTC
.	TRBV29-1	.	TRBJ2-5	CSVWTGRGETQYF	TGCAGCGTATGGACAGGGAGGGGAGAGACCCAGTACTTC
.	TRBV12-3/TRBV12-4	.	TRBJ2-7	CASSLHYNEQYF	TGTGCCAGCAGTCTCCACTATAACGAGCAGTACTTC
.	TRBV12-3/TRBV12-4	TRBD1	TRBJ1-2	CASSPDRGLGYTF	TGTGCCAGCAGTCCTGACAGGGGTTTAGGCTACACCTTC
few	TRBV29-1	TRBD2	TRBJ2-1	CSVVLAGGNEQFF	TGCAGCGTTGTTCTAGCGGGAGGGAATGAGCAGTTCTTC
.	TRBV20-1	TRBD1	TRBJ2-7	CSASHPGQGAPGQYF	TGCAGTGCTAGTCATCCGGGACAGGGGGCGCCCGGGCAGTACTTC
.	TRBV20-1	TRBD2	TRBJ2-7	CSARPTSVFYEQYF	TGCAGTGCTCGGCCCACTAGCGTTTTCTACGAGCAGTACTTC
.	TRBV28	TRBD1	TRBJ2-7	CASNRGPGQFHEQYF	TGTGCCAGCAACCGGGGACCGGGACAGTTCCACGAGCAGTACTTC
.	TRBV12-3/TRBV12-4	TRBD1	TRBJ2-7	CASRTGTGGYEQYF	TGTGCCAGCAGGACCGGGACAGGGGGCTACGAGCAGTACTTC
few	TRBV15	.	TRBJ1-1	CATSPGDSNTEAFF	TGTGCCACCAGCCCAGGGGACTCGAACACTGAAGCTTTCTTT
.	TRBV11-2	TRBD1	TRBJ1-1	CASSQRGTGTTEAFF	TGTGCCAGCAGCCAACGAGGGACAGGCACCACTGAAGCTTTCTTT
.	TRBV24-1	TRBD2	TRBJ2-5	CATSDFRTSGVETQYF	TGTGCCACCAGTGATTTCAGGACTAGCGGGGTTGAGACCCAGTACTTC
many	TRBV5-1	.	TRBJ2-2	CASSLNRAAGELFF	TGCGCCAGCAGCTTGAACAGGGCAGCCGGGGAGCTGTTTTTT
.	TRBV7-9	TRBD2	TRBJ2-2	CASRSSGTGGELFF	TGTGCCAGCAGATCTAGCGGGACGGGCGGGGAGCTGTTTTTT
few	TRBV4-3	.	TRBJ1-4	CASSQVLQANEKLFF	TGCGCCAGCAGCCAAGTACTCCAGGCAAATGAAAAACTGTTTTTT
.	TRBV7-9	.	TRBJ2-7	CASSKRDWDHEQYF	TGTGCCAGCAGCAAAAGGGACTGGGACCACGAGCAGTACTTC
few	TRBV24-1	TRBD2	TRBJ2-7	CATSDPRTSGTYEQYF	TGTGCCACCAGTGACCCTAGGACTAGCGGGACCTACGAGCAGTACTTC
few	TRBV5-1	TRBD2	TRBJ2-1	CASSLASGRAGRNNEQFF	TGCGCCAGCAGCTTGGCTAGCGGGAGGGCCGGTCGAAACAATGAGCAGTTCTTC
many	TRBV10-3	.	TRBJ1-1	CAISDKGGTEAFF	TGTGCCATCAGTGATAAGGGTGGCACTGAAGCTTTCTTT